Listed below are T cell receptor beta chains from one sample, sequenced in a study of shared clonotypes between healthy human individuals. Libraries were prepared by immunoSEQ multiplex PCR; TCRdb keeps only in-frame clonotypes and omits some of them. The sample contains around 2.1 million clones, approximately 94% of which appear only once. The specimen sequenced was naive CD4+ T cells sorted from blood. The receptors shown here come from a man aged 18-30 years in good health. CDR3s include the opening cysteine and the closing phenylalanine or tryptophan. Fields, in order: D gene, V gene, J gene, clone size, CDR3 length, CDR3 protein, CDR3 DNA. D genes are given only for firm matches. Clone size, where shown, is once, few, many, or a class for clones that have expanded.

d_gene: NA; v_gene: TRBV21-1; j_gene: TRBJ2-2; abundance: NA; len: 18; CDR3aa: CASSKLGQAEGVTGELFF; CDR3nt: TGTGCCAGCAGCAAATTGGGCCAGGCGGAGGGGGTCACCGGGGAGCTGTTTTTT
d_gene: NA; v_gene: TRBV18; j_gene: TRBJ1-6; abundance: NA; len: 16; CDR3aa: CASSPNGLGRNSPLHF; CDR3nt: TGTGCCAGCTCACCAAACGGACTTGGGAGGAATTCACCCCTCCACTTT
d_gene: TRBD1; v_gene: TRBV4-2; j_gene: TRBJ2-1; abundance: NA; len: 16; CDR3aa: CASSQEFQGALNEQFF; CDR3nt: TGTGCCAGCAGCCAAGAATTCCAGGGGGCACTCAATGAGCAGTTCTTC
d_gene: NA; v_gene: TRBV11-2; j_gene: TRBJ2-4; abundance: NA; len: 14; CDR3aa: CASSLARQQNIQYF; CDR3nt: TGTGCCAGCAGCTTAGCTAGGCAGCAAAACATTCAGTACTTC
d_gene: TRBD2; v_gene: TRBV6-1; j_gene: TRBJ2-5; abundance: once; len: 15; CDR3aa: CASSEMLAGQETQYF; CDR3nt: TGTGCCAGCAGTGAGATGCTAGCGGGCCAGGAGACCCAGTACTTC
d_gene: NA; v_gene: TRBV28; j_gene: TRBJ2-7; abundance: NA; len: 15; CDR3aa: CASSLGSRARYEQYF; CDR3nt: TGTGCCAGCAGTTTAGGTTCCAGGGCCCGCTACGAGCAGTACTTC
d_gene: NA; v_gene: TRBV5-1; j_gene: TRBJ1-2; abundance: once; len: 12; CDR3aa: CASSRDGRGDTF; CDR3nt: TGCGCCAGCAGCAGGGACGGTCGCGGCGACACCTTC
d_gene: NA; v_gene: TRBV7-8; j_gene: TRBJ1-5; abundance: NA; len: 16; CDR3aa: CASSPADSYSNQPQHF; CDR3nt: TGTGCCAGCAGCCCGGCAGACAGTTATAGCAATCAGCCCCAGCATTTT
d_gene: TRBD1; v_gene: TRBV25-1; j_gene: TRBJ1-5; abundance: NA; len: 15; CDR3aa: CASSESWGTGTSQHF; CDR3nt: TGTGCCAGCAGTGAATCATGGGGGACAGGGACGTCCCAGCATTTT
d_gene: TRBD1; v_gene: TRBV5-1; j_gene: TRBJ2-5; abundance: NA; len: 15; CDR3aa: CASSTQQGNGETQYF; CDR3nt: TGCGCCAGCAGCACCCAACAGGGGAATGGAGAGACCCAGTACTTC
d_gene: TRBD1; v_gene: TRBV29-1; j_gene: TRBJ1-1; abundance: NA; len: 13; CDR3aa: CSVQQGADTEAFF; CDR3nt: TGCAGCGTTCAACAGGGGGCCGACACTGAAGCTTTCTTT
d_gene: TRBD1; v_gene: TRBV5-4; j_gene: TRBJ2-1; abundance: NA; len: 15; CDR3aa: CASSFSGQGYNEQFF; CDR3nt: TGTGCCAGCAGCTTCTCGGGACAGGGTTACAATGAGCAGTTCTTC
d_gene: NA; v_gene: TRBV29-1; j_gene: TRBJ1-2; abundance: NA; len: 12; CDR3aa: CSVEILYYGYTF; CDR3nt: TGCAGCGTTGAGATTCTGTACTATGGCTACACCTTC
d_gene: NA; v_gene: TRBV6-1; j_gene: TRBJ1-2; abundance: NA; len: 15; CDR3aa: CASSHPPAGNYGYTF; CDR3nt: TGTGCCAGCAGCCACCCTCCGGCAGGGAACTATGGCTACACCTTC
d_gene: TRBD1; v_gene: TRBV18; j_gene: TRBJ2-7; abundance: NA; len: 15; CDR3aa: CASSPAAGGGYEQYF; CDR3nt: TGTGCCAGCTCACCAGCGGCAGGGGGCGGCTACGAGCAGTACTTC
d_gene: TRBD2; v_gene: TRBV5-4; j_gene: TRBJ2-2; abundance: NA; len: 16; CDR3aa: CASSTLAGVGTGELFF; CDR3nt: TGTGCCAGCAGCACCCTAGCGGGAGTAGGAACCGGGGAGCTGTTTTTT
d_gene: NA; v_gene: TRBV18; j_gene: TRBJ1-5; abundance: NA; len: 16; CDR3aa: CASSPPGKTSNQPQHF; CDR3nt: TGTGCCAGCTCACCACCGGGAAAGACTAGCAATCAGCCCCAGCATTTT
d_gene: TRBD2; v_gene: TRBV2; j_gene: TRBJ2-1; abundance: once; len: 18; CDR3aa: CASSDRLAGVSTNNEQFF; CDR3nt: TGTGCCAGCAGTGATAGGCTAGCGGGAGTCTCCACAAACAATGAGCAGTTCTTC